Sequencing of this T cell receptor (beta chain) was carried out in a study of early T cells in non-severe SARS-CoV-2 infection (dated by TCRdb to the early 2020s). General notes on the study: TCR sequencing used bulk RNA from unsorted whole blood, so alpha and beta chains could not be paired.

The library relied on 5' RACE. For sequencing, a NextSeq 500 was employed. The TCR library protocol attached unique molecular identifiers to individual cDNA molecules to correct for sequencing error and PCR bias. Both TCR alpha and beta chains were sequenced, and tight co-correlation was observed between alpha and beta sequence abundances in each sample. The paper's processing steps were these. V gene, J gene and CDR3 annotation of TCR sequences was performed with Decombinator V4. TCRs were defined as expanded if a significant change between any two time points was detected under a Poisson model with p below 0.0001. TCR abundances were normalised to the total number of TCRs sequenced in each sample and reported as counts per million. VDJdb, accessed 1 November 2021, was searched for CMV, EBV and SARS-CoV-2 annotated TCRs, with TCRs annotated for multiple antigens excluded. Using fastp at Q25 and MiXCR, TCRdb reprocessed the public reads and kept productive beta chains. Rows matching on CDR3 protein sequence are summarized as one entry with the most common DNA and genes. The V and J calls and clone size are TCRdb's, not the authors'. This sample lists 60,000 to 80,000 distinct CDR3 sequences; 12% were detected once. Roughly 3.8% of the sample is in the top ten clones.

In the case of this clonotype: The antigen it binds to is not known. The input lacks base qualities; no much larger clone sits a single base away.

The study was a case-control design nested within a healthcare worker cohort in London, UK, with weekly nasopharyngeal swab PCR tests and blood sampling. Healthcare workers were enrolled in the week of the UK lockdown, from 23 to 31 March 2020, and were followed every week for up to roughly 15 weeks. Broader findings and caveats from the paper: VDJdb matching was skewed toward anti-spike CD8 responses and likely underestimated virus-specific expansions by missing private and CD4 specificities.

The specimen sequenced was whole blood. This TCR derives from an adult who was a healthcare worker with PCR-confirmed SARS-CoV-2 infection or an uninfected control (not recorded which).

CDR3 reads: CASSLQRSVNTGELFF. The sequence in DNA is TGTGCCAGCAGCTTACAGCGTTCGGTGAACACCGGGGAGCTGTTTTTT. The rearranged segments are TRBV7-2 and TRBJ2-2, with no confidently assigned D gene. From its cysteine to its phenylalanine, the CDR3 spans 16 amino acids. Of all the DNA, just the CDR3 is kept, 48 bases in frame from base 1. V was cut back by 2 bases and J by 1 base, leaving a gap of 11 bases between them. The germline V gene gives CDR1 as SGHTA and CDR2 as FQGNSA.